A single sample is the source of the 4 T cell receptor beta chains below, sequenced in a study of human T cells and chemical hapten exposure (dated by TCRdb to the early 2020s). The library was produced with RACE. The listed sequencing device is NextSeq 500. Using fastp at Q25 and MiXCR, TCRdb reprocessed the public reads and kept productive beta chains. Rows are unified per CDR3 protein, each entry keeping the most common DNA and genes. The sample profile shows about 41,000 distinct CDR3 sequences; over 3% of them were found once. The top ten constitute about 7.4% of the sample. Taken with the paper, the label for time point translates to: patch test 2, 6 weeks after DPC sensitization. In the paper's terms, the treatment or condition label means: therapeutic diphenylcyclopropenone sensitization with weekly scalp DPC. The material sequenced was whole blood, taken in connection with sensitization to the hapten diphenylcyclopropenone (DPC). These receptors originate from a man aged 40-50 years with alopecia areata. Some clones in this sample may be carry-over from other donors' samples.

This clonotype was seen repeatedly, ten times or more. This chain uses TRBV6-6 with TRBJ2-2; possibly TRBD2 for D (5 bases). With 6 bases removed from V and 7 bases from J, the gap between germline ends came to 12 bases. The CDR3 length is 13 residues. CDR1 MNHNY and CDR2 SVGAGI come from the germline V gene (reference sequence). CDR3 residues: CASSPLSGGELFF. The CDR3 DNA reads TGTGCCAGCAGCCCCCTGAGCGGCGGGGAGCTGTTTTTT.

At least ten counts were recorded for this clonotype. This rearrangement joins TRBV10-2 to TRBJ1-2; 10 bases map to TRBD1. J was trimmed by 3 bases and V by 7 bases; bases with no gene match: 2. Looked up from germline, CDR1 is WSHSY and CDR2 is SAAADI. There are 13 residues in the CDR3. The CDR3 is CASTGTGDYGYTF. The CDR3 DNA is TGCGCCAGCACTGGGACAGGGGACTATGGCTACACCTTC.

This clonotype has a handful of counts. The chain is built from TRBV20-1 and TRBJ2-4; D may be TRBD2 (5 bases). The CDR3 spans 14 residues. The germline V and J ends were trimmed by 5 bases and 0 bases, with 11 bases remaining between them. The V gene's germline CDR1 is DFQATT and CDR2 SNEGSKA (reference sequence). CDR3 bases: TGCAGTGCTCCGAGGGCACAAGCCAAAAACATTCAGTACTTC. This sequence encodes CSAPRAQAKNIQYF.

This clonotype was found many times. This chain links TRBV20-1 with TRBJ2-2; 11 positions match TRBD2. CDR3 length equals 14 residues. V was pared by 5 bases and J by 5 bases, with 4 bases of the junction left unmatched. The germline V gene encodes CDR1 DFQATT and CDR2 SNEGSKA (reference sequence). CDR3 DNA: TGCAGTGCTTCCGGACTAGCGGGTACCGGGGAGCTGTTTTTT. Translating it yields CSASGLAGTGELFF.